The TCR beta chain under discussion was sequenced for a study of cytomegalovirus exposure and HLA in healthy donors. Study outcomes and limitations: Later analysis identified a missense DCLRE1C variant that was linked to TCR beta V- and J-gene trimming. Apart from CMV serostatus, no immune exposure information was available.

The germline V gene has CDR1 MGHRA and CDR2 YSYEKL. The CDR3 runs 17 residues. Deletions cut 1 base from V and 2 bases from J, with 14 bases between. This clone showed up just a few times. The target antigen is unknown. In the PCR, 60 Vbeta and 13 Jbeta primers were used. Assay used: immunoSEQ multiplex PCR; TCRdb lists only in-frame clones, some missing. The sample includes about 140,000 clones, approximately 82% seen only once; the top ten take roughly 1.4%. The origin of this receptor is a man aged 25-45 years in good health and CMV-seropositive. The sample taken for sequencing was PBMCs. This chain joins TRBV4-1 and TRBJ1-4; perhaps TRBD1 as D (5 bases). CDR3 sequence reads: CASSQGPAGATNEKLFF. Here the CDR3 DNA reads TGCGCCAGCAGCCAAGGACCCGCTGGGGCTACTAATGAAAAACTGTTTTTT.